Below are 21 T cell receptor beta chains sequenced from a single sample in a study of cytomegalovirus exposure and HLA in healthy donors. With 60 Vbeta and 13 Jbeta primers, the PCR was carried out. The data were produced by immunoSEQ multiplex PCR, yet TCRdb's version contains in-frame clones alone and is incomplete. The sample contains under 150,000 clones, around 75% of which appear only once. The sequencing sample was made of PBMCs. The receptors here all came from a man in his thirties or forties in good health and CMV-seronegative.

This clone was observed a few times. The genes are TRBV6-1 and TRBJ1-2; D gene uncertain. V lost 10 bases, J lost 2 bases, and 17 bases lay in between. Germline V CDR1 and CDR2: MNHNS, SASEGT. The CDR3 runs to 14 residues. The CDR3 DNA follows: TGTGCCACCCCGAAAGAGGCGGAGAACTATGGCTACACCTTC. This encodes CATPKEAENYGYTF.

This clone was seen a few times. The V call is TRBV5-1, the J call TRBJ1-3; no definite D call. This CDR3 is 16 amino acids long. Trimming cost V 0 bases and J 2 bases, with 12 bases left between them. Germline CDR1 and CDR2: SGHRS and YFSETQ. CDR3 coding DNA: TGCGCCAGCAGCTTGGATACTTCACGTACTGGAAACACCATATATTTT. Protein sequence: CASSLDTSRTGNTIYF.

J is TRBJ1-1 and V is TRBV29-1; possible D gene TRBD1, 5 bases. The V gene lost 4 bases and the J gene lost 3 bases, with 18 bases spanning the gap. Germline CDR1 reads SQVTM; CDR2 reads ANQGSEA. The CDR3 is 15 amino acids. Here the CDR3 reads CSVVRYGGADTEAFF. In nucleotides, the CDR3 is TGCAGCGTTGTGAGGTACGGGGGTGCGGACACTGAAGCTTTCTTT.

This clone has more than one count but fewer than ten. The chain carries TRBV4-1 and TRBJ2-5; 9 nucleotides match TRBD2. The V and J ends lost 2 bases and 4 bases, in that order; junction bases with no gene match: 8. Germline-derived CDR1 and CDR2 are MGHRA and YSYEKL. The CDR3 extends over 16 amino acids. DNA of the CDR3: TGCGCCAGCAGCCAAAAGGAGGGACTAGCCGGAGAGACCCAGTACTTC. Protein product: CASSQKEGLAGETQYF.

This clone has more than one count but fewer than ten. V and J are TRBV7-2 and TRBJ2-4; the D gene is possibly TRBD2 (5 bases). Per germline, CDR1 SGHTA and CDR2 FQGNSA. The CDR3 totals 17 residues. V lost 1 base and J 1 base, leaving 14 bases between the germline ends. As DNA, the CDR3 is TGTGCCAGCAGCTTAGGAGGGTCCCCGAGGGCCAAAAACATTCAGTACTTC. This codes for CASSLGGSPRAKNIQYF.

The chain employs TRBV7-3 and TRBJ1-6, with D perhaps TRBD1 (5 bases). The CDR3 is 14 residues long. Germline V lookup: CDR1 SGHTA, CDR2 FQGTGA. V dropped 4 bases and J dropped 10 bases, with 14 bases sitting between them. CDR3 in amino acids: CASSWDSGRSPLHF. CDR3 in DNA: TGTGCCAGCAGCTGGGACTCGGGTCGGTCACCCCTCCACTTT.

The genes are TRBV6-1 and TRBJ1-5; TRBD1 matches 7 bases. V gave up 7 bases and J gave up 4 bases; unmatched junction bases: 1. Germline V gene data show CDR1 as MNHNS and CDR2 as SASEGT. The CDR3 spans 12 residues. For the CDR3, the DNA is TGTGCCAGCAAGGGGGCGAATCAGCCCCAGCATTTT. It translates to CASKGANQPQHF.

J is TRBJ1-5 and V is TRBV4-3, with 7 bases that match TRBD1. This CDR3 spans 15 amino acids. V was clipped by 2 bases and J by 3 bases; unmatched bases: 4. The germline V gene has CDR1 LGHNA and CDR2 YSLEER. The CDR3 DNA reads TGCGCCAGCAGCCAAACCGGGACAGACAATCAGCCCCAGCATTTT. Residues: CASSQTGTDNQPQHF.

The V and J genes are TRBV29-1 and TRBJ1-5; 8 bases line up with TRBD1. The V segment lost 4 bases and the J segment 5 bases; nucleotides outside the gene matches: 7. From germline, CDR1 is SQVTM and CDR2 ANQGSEA. The CDR3 length is 14 residues. The CDR3 here is CSVAGQGRDQPQHF. CDR3 DNA: TGCAGCGTTGCTGGACAGGGAAGGGATCAGCCCCAGCATTTT. Drawing the rest from reference TRBV29-1 and TRBJ1-5, the complete variable domain is SAVISQKPSRDICQRGTSLTIQCQVDSQVTMMFWYRQQPGQSLTLIATANQGSEATYESGFVIDKFPISRPNLTFSTLTVSNMSPEDSSIYLCSVAGQGRDQPQHFGDGTRLSIL.

This clone was counted between two and nine times. The chain uses TRBV5-1 and TRBJ2-1, with unresolved D. V gave up 4 bases and J gave up 0 bases, with 8 bases separating them. The CDR3 totals 14 residues. The germline CDR1 and CDR2 sequences are SGHRS and YFSETQ. The CDR3 bases are TGCGCCAGCAGCCCAGTAAGCTCCTACAATGAGCAGTTCTTC. Its protein is CASSPVSSYNEQFF.

As for this clone: The junction and the germline gene differ at one end; a read error may be behind it. The CDR3 coding sequence is TGTGCTAGCAGCTCAGCACAGGGATATACGCAGTATTTT. It codes for CASSSAQGYTQYF. V usage is TRBV7-7 and J usage is TRBJ2-3, with D perhaps matching TRBD1 (6 bases). Germline CDR1 SSHAT, CDR2 FNYEAQ (reference sequence). The length of the CDR3 is 13 residues.

This clone has only one observation. The chain joins TRBV5-6 to TRBJ1-2; D remains unclear. The V gene lost 3 bases and the J gene lost 6 bases, with 21 bases spanning the gap. This CDR3 has 16 residues. CDR1 SGHDT and CDR2 YYEEEE come from the germline V gene. The CDR3 protein is CASSWVYESEGHGYTF. CDR3 bases: TGTGCCAGCAGCTGGGTTTACGAATCGGAGGGCCATGGCTACACCTTC.

The chain joins TRBV5-1 to TRBJ2-5; TRBD2 matches 11 bases. V was pared by 3 bases and J by 4 bases, with 8 bases of the junction left unmatched. CDR1 is SGHRS, CDR2 YFSETQ, per germline. The CDR3 length is 16 residues. DNA of the CDR3: TGCGCCAGCAGCTCAGATAGCGGGGGGGTCCGAGAGACCCAGTACTTC. It codes for CASSSDSGGVRETQYF.

The gene calls are TRBV5-1 and TRBJ1-1; TRBD1 matches at 10 bases. This CDR3 is built from 15 residues. Germline trimming cut 7 bases from V and 1 base from J; bases unmatched to any gene: 7. Germline CDR1 is SGHRS and CDR2 is YFSETQ. The chain's CDR3 is CASAAGTGANTEAFF. The DNA of the CDR3 is TGCGCCAGCGCCGCCGGGACAGGGGCGAACACTGAAGCTTTCTTT.

The J gene is TRBJ2-3, the V gene TRBV29-1; tentatively, D is TRBD2 (6 bases). Per germline, CDR1 SQVTM and CDR2 ANQGSEA. This CDR3 has 14 residues. The ends were cut back, 7 bases at V and 1 base at J, with 15 bases in the middle. The CDR3 loop is CSEGGRGRTDTQYF. In DNA form, the CDR3 reads TGCAGCGAGGGCGGGCGGGGCCGCACAGATACGCAGTATTTT.

V gene TRBV5-6 combines with J gene TRBJ1-2; 9 bases are shared with TRBD1. The V gene end was trimmed by 4 bases and the J gene end by 1 base; junction bases not matched to a gene: 11. The CDR3 extends over 17 amino acids. Per the germline V gene, CDR1 is SGHDT and CDR2 is YYEEEE. The CDR3 protein is CASSPRTGVPLNYGYTF. Here the CDR3 DNA reads TGTGCCAGCAGCCCTAGGACAGGGGTCCCCCTTAACTATGGCTACACCTTC. The full variable domain, rest sourced from reference TRBV5-6 and TRBJ1-2, is DAGVTQSPTHLIKTRGQQVTLRCSPKSGHDTVSWYQQALGQGPQFIFQYYEEEERQRGNFPDRFSGHQFPNYSSELNVNALLLGDSALYLCASSPRTGVPLNYGYTFGSGTRLTVV.

The chain couples TRBV6-5 to TRBJ1-2, with D maybe TRBD1 (5 bases). V was shortened by 3 bases and J by 5 bases, with 19 bases between the two germline ends. In germline, CDR1 is MNHEY, CDR2 SVGAGI. The CDR3 runs 16 residues. This CDR3 is CASSYWWRGAGYGYTF. The CDR3 DNA reads as TGTGCCAGCAGTTATTGGTGGCGTGGGGCGGGATATGGCTACACCTTC.

V usage is TRBV29-1 and J usage is TRBJ1-2, with D perhaps TRBD1 (5 bases). The length of the CDR3 is 12 residues. Germline CDR1 SQVTM, CDR2 ANQGSEA. V lost 7 bases, J lost 8 bases, and 17 bases lay in between. This CDR3 is CSASRGGDGYTF. CDR3 sequence (DNA): TGCAGCGCCTCACGGGGGGGGGACGGCTACACCTTC.

This rearrangement joins TRBV4-1 to TRBJ2-2, with 12 positions matching TRBD1. The germline V gene encodes CDR1 MGHRA and CDR2 YSYEKL. Trimming cost V 0 bases and J 10 bases; bases outside gene matches: 15. This CDR3 has 19 residues. CDR3 nucleotides: TGCGCCAGCAGCCAAGATGGGACAGGGGGCACATCGATTTATGAGGAGCTGTTTTTT. Its translation is CASSQDGTGGTSIYEELFF.

The count of this clone is one. V gene TRBV18 combines with J gene TRBJ1-1; TRBD1 agrees at 7 bases. V lost 5 bases and J lost 0; bases outside the gene matches: 6. Germline-derived CDR1 and CDR2 are KGHSH and LQKENI. This CDR3 region has 15 residues. The CDR3 region is CASSKGQNMNTEAFF. The CDR3 bases are TGTGCCAGCTCAAAGGGACAGAACATGAACACTGAAGCTTTCTTT.

The V gene is TRBV6-6, the J gene TRBJ1-2; D perhaps matches TRBD1 (5 bases). Germline V CDR1 and CDR2: MNHNY, SVGAGI (reference sequence). V gave up 4 bases and J gave up 3 bases, with 9 bases separating them. The CDR3 spans 13 residues. For the CDR3, the DNA is TGTGCCAGCAGTTTTGACAGCTACTATGGCTACACCTTC. Protein: CASSFDSYYGYTF.